This T cell receptor beta chain was identified during a study of blood T cells in healthy people across ages. This clonotype appeared a few times. Antigen specificity is unknown. The CDR3 runs to 14 residues. The germline gives CDR1 SGHTA, CDR2 FQGTGA. Trimming took 4 bases from V and 6 from J, leaving 16 bases between them. The second PCR ran about 6 to 11 cycles with a sample-barcoded 5' primer and J-beta primers. Tagging of each cDNA molecule was performed by a template-switch adaptor with 12 random nucleotides. From the 5' RACE reads, TCRdb called clonotypes with MiXCR, one entry per CDR3 protein. The repertoire holds roughly 1,700,000 distinct CDR3 sequences, with over 25% as singletons. Study results and caveats: Age showed a roughly linear inverse relationship with TCR beta diversity per million T cells.

The chain uses TRBV7-3 and TRBJ2-7, with D possibly being TRBD2 (6 bases). The specimen was blood. This sequence originates from a young woman in good health. The CDR3 nucleotides read TGTGCCAGCAGCTCGGGGACGGCGGGGTCCGAGCAGTACTTC. Translation: CASSSGTAGSEQYF. Supplemented by reference TRBV7-3 and TRBJ2-7, the full variable domain reads GAGVSQTPSNKVTEKGKYVELRCDPISGHTALYWYRQSLGQGPEFLIYFQGTGAADDSGLPNDRFFAVRPEGSVSTLKIQRTERGDSAVYLCASSSGTAGSEQYFGPGTRLTVT.